This TCR beta chain is from a study of shared clonotypes between healthy human individuals. The assay was carried out at the deep level. Per the original methods: Junction-only sequences without quality scores came from ImmunoSEQ, so filtering differed. Only in-frame clones appear in the TCRdb table, and some are missing; sequencing was by immunoSEQ multiplex PCR. V and J calls and clone size are given by that table; D and trimming were obtained from the DNA. The sample shows approximately 510,000 clones, 79% of them seen only once. Trimming at V came to 4 bases and at J to 4 bases, leaving 6 bases not matched to a gene. Germline CDR1 reads SGHRS; CDR2 reads YFSETQ. This CDR3 has 14 residues.

This TCR was recovered from a woman aged 40 to 55 in good health. Some clones in this sample may be carry-over from other donors' samples. The sample was PBMCs. The chain is built from TRBV5-1 and TRBJ2-7; 9 bases map to TRBD1. In nucleotides, the CDR3 is TGCGCCAGCAGCACGGACAGGGGAACGTACGAGCAGTACTTC. Translation gives CASSTDRGTYEQYF.